Listed below are T cell receptor beta chains from one sample, sequenced in a study of radiotherapy plus CTLA-4 blockade in lung cancer. Clones were sequenced by immunoSEQ multiplex PCR, and TCRdb holds only the in-frame ones, with some missing. The sample holds tens of thousands of clones, about 77% seen once. The sample consisted of peripheral blood, taken from a patient treated with radiotherapy plus ipilimumab. The receptors come from a human donor with non-small cell lung cancer whose response to radiotherapy plus ipilimumab could not be evaluated. Each CDR3 is given with its conserved first and last residue. D genes are given only for firm matches. Not every row has a clone size; where given, it reads once, few, many or a size class.

v_gene	abundance	j_gene	d_gene	CDR3aa	CDR3nt
TRBV27	NA	TRBJ2-2	TRBD1	CASSRDRSPGELFF	TGTGCCAGCAGCCGGGACAGGAGTCCCGGGGAGCTGTTTTTT
TRBV6-5	NA	TRBJ2-7	TRBD2	CASSYRGGRAAEQYF	TGTGCCAGCAGTTACCGGGGCGGGAGGGCCGCCGAGCAGTACTTC
TRBV5-1	NA	TRBJ1-1	NA	CASSLVGQGSGAFF	TGCGCCAGCAGCTTAGTGGGGCAGGGGAGTGGGGCTTTCTTT
TRBV27	NA	TRBJ2-4	TRBD2	CASSPGTSPFPQYF	TGTGCCAGCAGTCCCGGGACTAGCCCCTTCCCCCAGTACTTC
TRBV18	NA	TRBJ2-1	NA	CASSPGPLSYNEQFF	TGTGCCAGCTCACCAGGCCCCCTTTCCTACAATGAGCAGTTCTTC
TRBV13	once	TRBJ2-1	TRBD2	CASSPGGRGGAGNEQFF	TGTGCCAGCAGCCCCGGGGGGCGCGGGGGGGCCGGAAATGAGCAGTTCTTC
TRBV5-1	once	TRBJ2-5	NA	CASRFVGGRETQYF	TGCGCCAGCAGATTCGTAGGGGGTCGGGAGACCCAGTACTTC
TRBV4-1	NA	TRBJ2-7	TRBD1	CASSQGMRDRAYEQYF	TGCGCCAGCAGCCAAGGAATGAGGGACAGAGCCTACGAGCAGTACTTC
TRBV7-2	NA	TRBJ2-6	TRBD2	CASSTSGSSGANVLTF	TGTGCCAGCAGCACTAGCGGGAGCTCTGGGGCCAACGTCCTGACTTTC
TRBV6-1	NA	TRBJ2-5	NA	CASSSRGVETQYF	TGTGCCAGCAGTAGTCGGGGAGTAGAGACCCAGTACTTC
TRBV6-4	NA	TRBJ1-1	TRBD1	CASSDEGRGPAFF	TGTGCCAGCAGTGACGAAGGCAGGGGGCCTGCTTTCTTT
TRBV2	NA	TRBJ2-7	NA	CASRRGGYEQYF	TGTGCCAGCCGAAGGGGTGGGTACGAGCAGTACTTC
TRBV7-3	NA	TRBJ2-5	NA	CASSSTGQGGWETQYF	TGTGCCAGCAGCTCAACGGGGCAGGGAGGTTGGGAGACCCAGTACTTC
TRBV5-8	few	TRBJ1-5	TRBD1	CASSSRQGAGQPQHF	TGTGCCAGCAGCTCAAGACAGGGGGCAGGTCAGCCCCAGCATTTT
TRBV5-4	NA	TRBJ1-3	TRBD1	CASSPTGGTGNTIYF	TGTGCCAGCAGCCCGACAGGGGGCACTGGAAACACCATATATTTT
TRBV19	NA	TRBJ2-2	TRBD1	CASSRTGQNTGELFF	TGTGCCAGTAGTAGGACAGGCCAGAACACCGGGGAGCTGTTTTTT
TRBV29-1	NA	TRBJ2-7	NA	CSVAQGIYEQYF	TGCAGCGTTGCGCAGGGAATCTACGAGCAGTACTTC
TRBV6-1	NA	TRBJ2-5	TRBD2	CASTPNLASGKTQYF	TGTGCCAGCACCCCGAACCTGGCTAGCGGGAAGACCCAGTACTTC
TRBV7-9	NA	TRBJ2-1	TRBD2	CASSFRGRAIGNEQFF	TGTGCCAGCAGCTTTCGCGGGAGGGCCATTGGGAATGAGCAGTTCTTC
TRBV4-3	NA	TRBJ2-3	NA	CASSQYLGAQYF	TGCGCCAGCAGCCAATATCTCGGAGCGCAGTATTTT
TRBV5-1	NA	TRBJ1-1	TRBD1	CASSFRSGTGDTEAFF	TGCGCCAGCAGCTTCCGATCCGGGACAGGGGACACTGAAGCTTTCTTT
TRBV6-5	NA	TRBJ1-4	NA	CASSSRSATNEKLFF	TGTGCCAGCAGTTCCCGGAGTGCAACTAATGAAAAACTGTTTTTT
TRBV7-9	NA	TRBJ2-3	NA	CASSLPLGGIWSTDTQYF	TGTGCCAGCAGCTTACCTCTTGGCGGGATCTGGAGCACAGATACGCAGTATTTT
TRBV6-1	NA	TRBJ2-2	NA	CASKSITSTGELFF	TGTGCCAGCAAAAGCATAACGAGCACCGGGGAGCTGTTTTTT
TRBV9	NA	TRBJ2-5	TRBD1	CASSAGQGRETQYF	TGTGCCAGCAGCGCGGGACAGGGAAGAGAGACCCAGTACTTC
TRBV18	once	TRBJ1-2	NA	CASSPVNALVNGYTF	TGTGCCAGCTCACCAGTAAACGCGTTGGTGAATGGCTACACCTTC
TRBV5-1	NA	TRBJ2-1	NA	CASSLASTSYNEQFF	TGCGCCAGCAGCTTGGCCTCTACTAGTTACAATGAGCAGTTCTTC
TRBV6-6	NA	TRBJ1-3	TRBD1	CASSYSSTGTGNTIYF	TGTGCCAGCAGTTACTCCTCGACAGGGACTGGAAACACCATATATTTT
TRBV5-6	once	TRBJ2-7	TRBD1	CASRFGQGIYEQYF	TGTGCCAGCAGGTTCGGACAGGGAATATACGAGCAGTACTTC
TRBV9	NA	TRBJ2-5	NA	CASSALPGSQETQYF	TGTGCCAGCAGCGCGCTTCCGGGGTCCCAAGAGACCCAGTACTTC
TRBV6-6	NA	TRBJ1-2	TRBD1	CASSPGDSNYGYTF	TGTGCCAGCTCCCCGGGGGACAGTAACTATGGCTACACCTTC
TRBV5-6	NA	TRBJ1-4	NA	CASSLSGQPATNEKLFF	TGTGCCAGCAGCTTGTCAGGACAGCCCGCAACTAATGAAAAACTGTTTTTT
TRBV2	NA	TRBJ2-5	TRBD2	CASSEWGLAGETQYF	TGTGCCAGCAGTGAATGGGGACTAGCGGGAGAGACCCAGTACTTC
TRBV6-6	NA	TRBJ2-7	TRBD2	CASTPAGAPYEQYF	TGTGCCAGCACTCCAGCGGGAGCCCCCTACGAGCAGTACTTC
TRBV7-6	NA	TRBJ2-1	TRBD2	CASSFIAGGIHEQFF	TGTGCCAGCAGCTTTATAGCGGGGGGGATCCATGAGCAGTTCTTC
TRBV28	few	TRBJ1-5	NA	CASSLWGERQPQHF	TGTGCCAGCAGTTTATGGGGAGAGAGGCAGCCCCAGCATTTT
TRBV18	few	TRBJ1-3	NA	CASSPDQAIAGNTIYF	TGTGCCAGCTCACCGGATCAGGCCATTGCTGGAAACACCATATATTTT
TRBV5-5	once	TRBJ1-6	NA	CASSYYLPDSPLHF	TGTGCCAGCAGCTACTACCTCCCCGATTCACCCCTCCACTTT
TRBV11-2	NA	TRBJ2-2	NA	CASSFNRVNTGELFF	TGTGCCAGCAGCTTTAACAGGGTTAACACCGGGGAGCTGTTTTTT
TRBV9	NA	TRBJ1-4	NA	CASSVEVGRGGDEKLFF	TGTGCCAGCAGCGTAGAAGTGGGGAGGGGTGGGGATGAAAAACTGTTTTTT
TRBV29-1	NA	TRBJ2-7	TRBD2	CSVASGEGEQYF	TGCAGCGTTGCGAGCGGGGAGGGCGAGCAGTACTTC